This is a list of T cell receptor beta chains from one sample in a study of beta chain features in type 1 diabetes. Sequencing was performed with immunoSEQ multiplex PCR; in TCRdb, only in-frame clones are kept and a portion is missing. The repertoire holds 200,000 to 300,000 clones, with 27% as singletons. Material for sequencing was central memory CD4+ T cells from blood. These receptors were taken from a man younger than 40 in good health. CDR3s leave out the opening cysteine and the closing phenylalanine or tryptophan. Clone size is stated in some rows and not others, as once, few, many or a class when expanded.

clone size	V gene	J gene	CDR3 protein
many	TRBV28	TRBJ2-7	ASSARTEQY
few	TRBV30	TRBJ2-5	AWSRLAVQETQY
few	TRBV13	TRBJ2-1	ASSLVARGEQF
few	TRBV2	TRBJ2-1	ASSAYSRGNNEQF
.	TRBV10-3	TRBJ2-1	ATALGEAYNEQF
few	TRBV5-4	TRBJ2-7	ASSLAGGQSYEQY
.	TRBV11-2	TRBJ1-3	ASSLRPDRASGNTIY
few	TRBV18	TRBJ2-2	ASSAGTGRTGELF
.	TRBV28	TRBJ1-5	ATWEQGGGNQPQH
few	TRBV2	TRBJ2-7	ASSPYGEQY
.	TRBV6-5	TRBJ2-3	ASSYLGGRTDTQY
.	TRBV5-6	TRBJ2-7	ASSRQQGSYEQY
.	TRBV5-1	TRBJ1-1	ASSSRGGSDTEAF
many	TRBV15	TRBJ2-1	ATSRDPAGGFYNEQF
many	TRBV10-3	TRBJ2-7	AISPRRYEQY
many	TRBV4-3	TRBJ2-3	ASSPSGRADTQY
few	TRBV11-1	TRBJ2-5	ASSWRGRKDQETQY
few	TRBV15	TRBJ1-1	ATSRGTTPGSTEAF
few	TRBV7-9	TRBJ2-3	ASSLVGGSDTQY
.	TRBV5-1	TRBJ2-7	ASSSTGQGHEQY
.	TRBV7-9	TRBJ1-1	ASSFAGANTEAF
few	TRBV10-2	TRBJ1-1	ASSGQGNTEAF
.	TRBV5-1	TRBJ1-5	ASSLEGPYSNQPQH
.	TRBV30	TRBJ2-5	AWSPGEGEQY
.	TRBV2	TRBJ2-3	ASRINTGPSTDTQY
few	TRBV10-3	TRBJ1-1	AIRDRGNTEAF
.	TRBV7-2	TRBJ1-5	ASTIMGGLSNQPQH
few	TRBV18	TRBJ2-2	ASSTSTLTGELF
.	TRBV29-1	TRBJ2-3	SDRARVDTQY
.	TRBV5-1	TRBJ2-5	ASSLGGEETQY
few	TRBV14	TRBJ2-7	ASSQDTFTEQY
many	TRBV6-5	TRBJ2-5	ASSASGGASETQY
.	TRBV28	TRBJ2-7	ATSSTSGSYEQY
.	TRBV15	TRBJ1-3	ATSSSGNTIY
.	TRBV10-1	TRBJ2-3	ATSSGGTDTQY
many	TRBV10-3	TRBJ2-2	AISELGQGTGELF
.	TRBV7-9	TRBJ2-1	ASSKGVQRSYNEQF
.	TRBV18	TRBJ1-1	ASSPIQGSDTEAF
.	TRBV9	TRBJ2-1	ASSVELDYVNEQF
many	TRBV2	TRBJ2-4	ASSDREGKNIQY
.	TRBV18	TRBJ1-5	ASSISGDQPQH
few	TRBV7-2	TRBJ2-7	ASSIDRGVGEQY
.	TRBV7-2	TRBJ2-3	ASSLGGGYSTDTQY
few	TRBV29-1	TRBJ2-5	SVDEGEETQY
.	TRBV7-8	TRBJ2-1	ASSPNGDNSYNEQF
.	TRBV19	TRBJ2-1	ASTRDSSYNEQF
.	TRBV5-4	TRBJ2-4	ASSPASGRNIQY
.	TRBV25-1	TRBJ1-4	ASSHRTVNEKLF
many	TRBV4-3	TRBJ2-1	ASSQDRATRAEQF
.	TRBV30	TRBJ2-1	AWRPASEQF